Listed below are T cell receptor beta chains from one sample, sequenced in a study of PD-1 blockade in classical Hodgkin lymphoma. The table came from immunoSEQ multiplex PCR; TCRdb's copy has only in-frame clones and leaves some out. The sample shows about 27,000 clones, 85% of them seen only once. Sample: CD4+ T cells from blood, taken before the fourth cycle of nivolumab. All receptors come from a human donor with classical Hodgkin lymphoma. The CDR3 runs from the conserved cysteine through the conserved F or W. Each record gives: J gene, V gene, D gene, CDR3 DNA, CDR3 protein. D genes are given only for firm matches.

j_call: TRBJ1-1
v_call: TRBV4-1
d_call: NA
cdr3_nt: TGCGCCAGCAGCCATGCTGGGATAGCTGAAGCTTTCTTT
cdr3_aa: CASSHAGIAEAFF

j_call: TRBJ2-7
v_call: TRBV11-2
d_call: TRBD1
cdr3_nt: TGTGCCAGCAGCCCCGGGACAGTTTACTACGAGCAGTACTTC
cdr3_aa: CASSPGTVYYEQYF

j_call: TRBJ2-7
v_call: TRBV6-5
d_call: NA
cdr3_nt: TGTGCCAGCAGTTACTCGAGGTGGCCGAACGAGCAGTACTTC
cdr3_aa: CASSYSRWPNEQYF

j_call: TRBJ2-5
v_call: TRBV6-5
d_call: TRBD1
cdr3_nt: TGTGCCAGCAGAAGAGGACAGGGCCGCGGGACCCAGTACTTC
cdr3_aa: CASRRGQGRGTQYF

j_call: TRBJ2-7
v_call: TRBV6-6
d_call: TRBD2
cdr3_nt: TGTGCCAGCAGTTATAGACTAGCGGGAGCCGAGCAGTACTTC
cdr3_aa: CASSYRLAGAEQYF

j_call: TRBJ1-1
v_call: TRBV7-9
d_call: NA
cdr3_nt: TGTGCCAGCAGCTTAGTCGGAACCATGAACACTGAAGCTTTCTTT
cdr3_aa: CASSLVGTMNTEAFF

j_call: TRBJ2-7
v_call: TRBV28
d_call: NA
cdr3_nt: TGTGCCAGCAGGGGTAACTACGAGCAGTACTTC
cdr3_aa: CASRGNYEQYF

j_call: TRBJ1-4
v_call: TRBV27
d_call: TRBD1
cdr3_nt: TGTGCCAGCAGTCAGCAGGGGGCAAGCGAAAAACTGTTTTTT
cdr3_aa: CASSQQGASEKLFF

j_call: TRBJ2-7
v_call: TRBV6-1
d_call: NA
cdr3_nt: TGTGCCAGCAGTGAATTAGGTTCCCTTATTTCCTACGAGCAGTACTTC
cdr3_aa: CASSELGSLISYEQYF

j_call: TRBJ2-7
v_call: TRBV7-2
d_call: NA
cdr3_nt: TGTGCCAGCAGCTTATCCGACCCTAGTAGCACGGCCATCGGCGAGCAGTACTTC
cdr3_aa: CASSLSDPSSTAIGEQYF

j_call: TRBJ1-1
v_call: TRBV4-2
d_call: TRBD1
cdr3_nt: TGTGCCAGCAGCCAAGCGACCGGGACAGTGAACACTGAAGCTTTCTTT
cdr3_aa: CASSQATGTVNTEAFF

j_call: TRBJ2-1
v_call: TRBV5-8
d_call: NA
cdr3_nt: TGTGCCAGCAGCCCTAGACAGTTTACTTCCAATGAGCAGTTCTTC
cdr3_aa: CASSPRQFTSNEQFF

j_call: TRBJ2-7
v_call: TRBV7-2
d_call: NA
cdr3_nt: TGTGCCAGCACACTCCTAGTAAGCAGGCCGTACGAGCAGTACTTC
cdr3_aa: CASTLLVSRPYEQYF

j_call: TRBJ2-7
v_call: TRBV30
d_call: TRBD1
cdr3_nt: TGTGCCTGCTATCCGGGACAGGGGTTTTTCGAGCAGTACTTC
cdr3_aa: CACYPGQGFFEQYF

j_call: TRBJ2-1
v_call: TRBV18
d_call: NA
cdr3_nt: TGTGCCAGCTCACCAGCAAGAATGGAGGGAGTCCGGTTCTTC
cdr3_aa: CASSPARMEGVRFF